This T cell receptor beta chain originates from a study of T cells expressing NK-cell markers. For each CDR3 protein, TCRdb gives one entry from its re-call of the 5' RACE reads, without DNA. Here the sample table reports around 550,000 distinct CDR3 sequences. CDR3 size: 16 residues. This clonotype was obtained from a man in his late teens or twenties in good health. The rearrangement links TRBV21-1 to TRBJ1-5; TCRdb names TRBD1, which stays unverified in the absence of DNA. TRBV21-1 is shown as a pseudogene. The sequencing input was blood T cells: a sorted CD56 or NKG2C T cell subset, CD4+ or CD8+ T cells, or bulk PBMC T cells (not recorded which). CDR3 sequence reads: CAKGCEQGRLNQPQHF.